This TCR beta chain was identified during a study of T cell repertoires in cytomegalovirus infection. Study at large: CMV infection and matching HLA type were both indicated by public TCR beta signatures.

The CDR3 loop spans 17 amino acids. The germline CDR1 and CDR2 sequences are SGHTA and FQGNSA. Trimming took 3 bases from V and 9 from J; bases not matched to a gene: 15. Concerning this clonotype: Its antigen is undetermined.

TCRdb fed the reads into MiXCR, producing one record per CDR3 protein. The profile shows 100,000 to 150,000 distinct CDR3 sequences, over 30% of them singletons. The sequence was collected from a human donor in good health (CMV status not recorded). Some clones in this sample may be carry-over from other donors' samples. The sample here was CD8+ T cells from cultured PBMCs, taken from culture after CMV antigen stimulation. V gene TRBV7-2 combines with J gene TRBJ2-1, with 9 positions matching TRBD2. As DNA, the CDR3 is TGTGCCAGCAGCTTTCGCGGGGGGGGGGCCTCTAGGAGTGAGCAGTTCTTC. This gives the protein CASSFRGGGASRSEQFF.